This TCR beta chain was obtained from a study of T cells in localized non-small cell lung cancer. TCRdb's table, derived via immunoSEQ multiplex PCR, lists solely in-frame clones and lacks some. The sample has about 61,000 clones, over 85% seen once. J gave up 6 bases and V 6 bases, and 10 bases lay outside the gene matches. In germline, CDR1 is LGHNA, CDR2 YNFKEQ. The CDR3 covers 15 residues. The chain is built from TRBV4-2 and TRBJ2-1, with 8 positions matching TRBD2. This clonotype was sampled from a man aged 35-75 years with stage I squamous cell lung carcinoma. The sample in question was peripheral blood, obtained before any cancer treatment. The CDR3 sequence is CASSEAGEGGNEQFF. As DNA, the CDR3 is TGTGCCAGCAGTGAAGCGGGAGAGGGGGGCAATGAGCAGTTCTTC.